A single sample gave rise to the 13 T cell receptor beta chains below, sequenced in a study of beta chain features in type 1 diabetes. Expressed TCRB transcripts were sequenced because the entire RNA isolate underwent reverse transcription. The data were produced by immunoSEQ multiplex PCR, yet TCRdb's version contains in-frame clones alone and is incomplete. The sample has around 200,000 clones; about an eighth are singletons. The specimen sequenced was central memory CD4+ T cells from blood. These receptors all stem from a woman between 18 and 29 years old in good health.

The chain is built from TRBV19 and TRBJ1-5; no definite D call. This CDR3 contains 13 residues. Germline loops: CDR1 LNHDA, CDR2 SQIVND (reference sequence). V was clipped by 5 bases and J by 3 bases, with 8 bases between them. CDR3 protein: CASSPDYNQPQHF. The CDR3 DNA reads as TGTGCCAGTAGTCCAGACTACAATCAGCCCCAGCATTTT.

The chain has TRBV5-4 and TRBJ1-1; weak D call: TRBD1 (5 bases). Per the germline V gene, CDR1 is SGHNT and CDR2 is YYREEE (reference sequence). The V gene lost 0 bases and the J gene lost 4 bases, with 10 bases spanning the gap. The CDR3 loop spans 14 amino acids. CDR3 protein: CASSLDRGFTEAFF. The CDR3 nucleotides are TGTGCCAGCAGCTTGGATAGGGGATTCACTGAAGCTTTCTTT.

The chain uses TRBV7-2 and TRBJ2-1, with 10 bases lining up with TRBD1. Per the germline V gene, CDR1 is SGHTA and CDR2 is FQGNSA. V trimming: 7 bases; J trimming: 9 bases; junction bases outside the gene matches: 6. CDR3 size: 13 residues. CDR3 nucleotide sequence: TGTGCCAGCAACAGACAGGGGGCTATTGAGCAGTTCTTC. Its protein is CASNRQGAIEQFF.

The chain employs TRBV9 and TRBJ1-5; D is possibly TRBD1 (6 bases). V lost 3 bases and J 0 bases, leaving 10 bases between the germline ends. The CDR3 totals 15 residues. CDR1 is SGDLS, CDR2 YYNGEE, per germline. CDR3 protein: CASSGGGYSNQPQHF. The DNA of the CDR3 is TGTGCCAGCAGCGGAGGGGGATATAGCAATCAGCCCCAGCATTTT. Supplemented by reference TRBV9 and TRBJ1-5, the full variable domain reads DSGVTQTPKHLITATGQRVTLRCSPRSGDLSVYWYQQSLDQGLQFLIQYYNGEERAKGNILERFSAQQFPDLHSELNLSSLELGDSALYFCASSGGGYSNQPQHFGDGTRLSIL.

This clone has just a few counts. V and J are TRBV2 and TRBJ1-1; a possible D gene is TRBD1 (5 bases). The CDR3 covers 14 residues. Germline V CDR1 and CDR2: SNHLY, FYNNEI. Between the trimmed V and J ends, which lost 5 bases and 0 bases, there was a span of 10 bases. The CDR3 nucleotides read TGTGCCAGCAGTCTTGTGACAGTGAACACTGAAGCTTTCTTT. Encoded protein: CASSLVTVNTEAFF.

V is TRBV5-1 and J is TRBJ1-2, with TRBD1 matching 11 bases. V shed 4 bases, J shed 1 base, and the junction held 9 bases outside the gene matches. The CDR3 runs 17 residues. Germline assignment: CDR1 SGHRS and CDR2 YFSETQ. The CDR3 coding sequence is TGCGCCAGCAGCGATACCTCGGGGACAGGGGGTAACTATGGCTACACCTTC. Residues: CASSDTSGTGGNYGYTF.

This sequence joins TRBV10-3 and TRBJ2-7, with D possibly matching TRBD1 (6 bases). The CDR3 loop spans 13 amino acids. In germline, CDR1 is ENHRY, CDR2 SYGVKD. V was clipped by 5 bases and J by 4 bases, with 12 bases between them. Here the CDR3 DNA reads TGTGCCATCAGTCGGGACACCCTGTACGAGCAGTACTTC. It encodes CAISRDTLYEQYF.

V usage is TRBV11-3 and J usage is TRBJ2-1; D unclear. With 0 bases removed from V and 10 bases from J, the gap between germline ends came to 7 bases. Germline-derived CDR1 and CDR2 are SGHNT and YENEEA. This CDR3 has 12 residues. CDR3 amino acids: CASSLDREEQFF. As DNA, the CDR3 is TGTGCCAGCAGCTTAGATCGCGAAGAGCAGTTCTTC.

This clone was observed a few times. This chain connects TRBV7-2 to TRBJ1-2; 8 nucleotides agree with TRBD1. The V and J ends lost 0 bases and 3 bases, in that order; junction bases with no gene match: 3. The CDR3 is 15 amino acids. The germline V gene encodes CDR1 SGHTA and CDR2 FQGNSA. CDR3 nucleotide sequence: TGTGCCAGCAGCTTAGCGGTGACAGGGGACTATGGCTACACCTTC. This sequence encodes CASSLAVTGDYGYTF.

Only a few counts were recorded for this clone. This sequence joins TRBV5-1 and TRBJ2-2, with 9 bases matching TRBD2. The CDR3 is 17 amino acids. V dropped 1 base and J dropped 2; count of bases not matched to a gene: 6. In germline, CDR1 is SGHRS, CDR2 YFSETQ. CDR3 in amino acids: CASSLRSTSGNTGELFF. CDR3 bases: TGCGCCAGCAGCTTGAGATCGACTAGCGGCAACACCGGGGAGCTGTTTTTT.

This clone was counted a few times. Other DNA sequences within the sample encode an identical CDR3. V is TRBV29-1 and J is TRBJ1-5, with a weak D call TRBD1 (5 bases). This CDR3 spans 12 amino acids. Germline lookup yields CDR1 SQVTM and CDR2 ANQGSEA. V was cut by 5 bases and J by 1 base, with 6 bases left in between. The CDR3 DNA reads as TGCAGCGTTCGGGGGAGCAATCAGCCCCAGCATTTT. Translating gives CSVRGSNQPQHF.

Only a few counts were recorded for this clone. CDR3 in amino acids: CASSPLGTGKEANYGYTF. The CDR3 DNA is TGTGCCAGCTCACCCCTAGGGACAGGGAAGGAGGCTAACTATGGCTACACCTTC. This sequence joins TRBV18 and TRBJ1-2; TRBD1 matches 9 bases. The CDR3 spans 18 residues. Germline V gene data show CDR1 as KGHSH and CDR2 as LQKENI. Trimming at V came to 3 bases and at J to 0 bases, leaving 11 bases not matched to a gene.

The chain has TRBV18 and TRBJ2-7, with a possible D match to TRBD2 (5 bases). Germline CDR1 and CDR2: KGHSH and LQKENI. This CDR3 region has 13 residues. Trimming removed 3 bases at V and 5 bases at J, with 11 bases between. The CDR3 DNA reads as TGTGCCAGCTCACCCGCCCGGAGGAACGAGCAGTACTTC. It encodes CASSPARRNEQYF.